This TCR beta chain is from a study of cytomegalovirus exposure and HLA in healthy donors. At the level of the study: Of 300 to 500 genotyped donors, 81% grouped in the Caucasian-associated ancestry cluster. Whole-study findings and limits: One variant, a missense change in DCLRE1C, was linked in a later analysis to TCR beta V- and J-gene trimming.

PCR employed 60 Vbeta and 13 Jbeta primers. Some clones are missing from TCRdb's copy, which holds only in-frame ones; the method was immunoSEQ multiplex PCR. The data hold more than 85,000 clones, with approximately 79% observed a single time. Concerning this clone: Its antigen remains unknown. At the DNA level, this CDR3 is encoded by other sequences in the same sample as well.

The CDR3 loop spans 14 amino acids. Germline values: CDR1 WNHNN, CDR2 SYGVQD (reference sequence). V shed 3 bases, J shed 3 bases, and the junction held 2 bases outside the gene matches. The chain joins TRBV10-1 to TRBJ1-5, with 7 bases aligning to TRBD1. The receptor was isolated from a man aged 25-45 years in good health and CMV-seropositive. Sequenced sample: PBMCs. CDR3 in amino acids: CASSEGGINQPQHF. The CDR3 DNA sequence: TGCGCCAGCAGTGAAGGGGGCATCAATCAGCCCCAGCATTTT.